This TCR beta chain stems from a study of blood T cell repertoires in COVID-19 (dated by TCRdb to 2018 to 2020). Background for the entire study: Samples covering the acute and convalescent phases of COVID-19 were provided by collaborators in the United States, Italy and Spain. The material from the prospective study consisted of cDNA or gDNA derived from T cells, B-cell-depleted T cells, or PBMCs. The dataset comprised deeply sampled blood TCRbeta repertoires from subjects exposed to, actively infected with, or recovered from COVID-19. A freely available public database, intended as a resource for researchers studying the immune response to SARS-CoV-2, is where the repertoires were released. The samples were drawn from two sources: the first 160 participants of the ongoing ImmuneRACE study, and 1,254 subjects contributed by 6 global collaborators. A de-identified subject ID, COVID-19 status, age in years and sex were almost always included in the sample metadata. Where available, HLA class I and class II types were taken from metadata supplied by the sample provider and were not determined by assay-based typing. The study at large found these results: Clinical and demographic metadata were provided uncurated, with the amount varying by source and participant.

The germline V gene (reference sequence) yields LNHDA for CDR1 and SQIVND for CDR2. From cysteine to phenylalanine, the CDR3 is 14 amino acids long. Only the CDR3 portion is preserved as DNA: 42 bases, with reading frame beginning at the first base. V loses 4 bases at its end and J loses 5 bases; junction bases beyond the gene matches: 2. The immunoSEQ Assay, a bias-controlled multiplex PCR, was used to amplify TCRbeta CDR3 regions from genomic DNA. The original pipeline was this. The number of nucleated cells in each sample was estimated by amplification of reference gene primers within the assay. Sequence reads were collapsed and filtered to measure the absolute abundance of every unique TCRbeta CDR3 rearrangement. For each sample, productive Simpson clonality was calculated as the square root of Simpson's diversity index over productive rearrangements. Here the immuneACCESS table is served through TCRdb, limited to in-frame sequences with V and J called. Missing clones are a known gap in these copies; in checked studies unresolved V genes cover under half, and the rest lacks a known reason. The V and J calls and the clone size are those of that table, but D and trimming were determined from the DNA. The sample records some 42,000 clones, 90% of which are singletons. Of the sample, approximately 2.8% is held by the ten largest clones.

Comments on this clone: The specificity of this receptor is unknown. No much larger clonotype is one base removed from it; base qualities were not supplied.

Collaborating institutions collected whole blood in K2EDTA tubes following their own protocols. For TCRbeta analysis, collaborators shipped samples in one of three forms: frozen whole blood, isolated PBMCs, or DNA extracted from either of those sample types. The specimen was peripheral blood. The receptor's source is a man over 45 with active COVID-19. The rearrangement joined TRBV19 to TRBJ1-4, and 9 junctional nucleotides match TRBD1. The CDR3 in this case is CASSTGTGNEKLFF. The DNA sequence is TGTGCCAGTAGTACCGGGACAGGGAATGAAAAACTGTTTTTT. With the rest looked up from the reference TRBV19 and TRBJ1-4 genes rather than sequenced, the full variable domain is DGGITQSPKYLFRKEGQNVTLSCEQNLNHDAMYWYRQDPGQGLRLIYYSQIVNDFQKGDIAEGYSVSREKKESFPLTVTSAQKNPTAFYLCASSTGTGNEKLFFGSGTQLSVL.